This T cell receptor beta chain was sequenced during a study of regulatory T cells in long-lasting Graves disease (dated by TCRdb to about 2021). Context from the whole study: Patients with newly diagnosed Graves' disease had been on antithyroid drugs for under 3 months. The study was conducted in China and was registered as a clinical trial. A total of 33 samples underwent TCR sequencing, from roughly 13 patients with persistent Graves' disease and 20 patients with newly diagnosed Graves' disease. Patients with persistent Graves' disease were compared with patients with newly diagnosed Graves' disease using TCR sequencing and RNA sequencing of peripheral blood. Broader findings and caveats from the paper: Lower TCR Shannon entropy and fewer highly expanded clones were observed in persistent Graves' disease patients than in newly diagnosed patients, which suggested clonal expansion. Preferential use of TRBV28, TRBJ1-2 and TRBJ2-5 was observed in persistent disease, whereas TRBV20-1 and TRBJ2-1 were favored in newly diagnosed disease. Patients with persistent disease shared more public clonotypes (about 3,000) than newly diagnosed patients did (roughly 970). The study examined only peripheral blood because the primary lesion, thyroid tissue, could not be accessed. Sequencing and analysis were restricted to the TCR beta chain. As a limitation, the authors acknowledged that the small sample size may reduce accuracy.

V gives up 4 bases and J gives up 5 bases, and the segment between their germline ends measures 12 bases. The CDR3 measures 14 amino acids from cysteine to phenylalanine. Here the CDR3 DNA is all that survives: 42 bases in frame from base 1. The germline V gene provides CDR1 MNHNS and CDR2 SASEGT. The sample holds many counts of this clonotype. Its antigen is still unknown. One base away there is no much larger clone; base qualities are not given. The sample's time point, from its label and the paper: newly diagnosed GD, antithyroid drugs for less than 3 months. For both TCR sequencing and RNA sequencing, RNA was extracted from PBMCs using TRIzol. Graves' disease was diagnosed according to American Thyroid Association guidelines. Recruitment of patients was carried out at an endocrinology department in Xi'an, China. Each patient gave 9 to 10 milliliters of peripheral blood, collected in an EDTA anticoagulant tube. Ficoll Paque Plus density gradient separation was used to isolate PBMCs, and no further T cell sorting was performed. An Agilent 2100 Bioanalyzer and agarose gel were used to assess RNA quality, and a NanoDrop 2000 was used to measure RNA concentration.

The library was made by multiplex PCR. Sequencing used an Illumina HiSeq 4000. CDR3 regions were amplified by Arm-PCR with iRepertoire HTBI primers to construct TCR beta libraries. Before sequencing, the PCR products underwent gel purification. The paper's data handling went like this. Gene usage analysis of CDR3 amino acid clonotypes relied on the approximately 68 TRBV and about 15 TRBJ segments identified across samples. Filtered high-quality paired reads were merged into contigs using COPE and FqMerger. BLAST was used to align contigs to IMGT TRBV, TRBD and TRBJ reference genes, with CDR3 defined following IMGT. Highly expanded clones were defined as clonotypes with a frequency above 0.1%. Shannon entropy was used to measure repertoire diversity, and the Gini coefficient was used to measure V-J evenness. A clonotype was considered public if more than one individual shared it. TCRdb reanalyzed the raw reads on its own, using fastp at Q25 for trimming and MiXCR for clone calling, and kept in-frame beta chains. Each record represents a unique CDR3 protein, reported with the most common genes and DNA among its rows. These V and J calls are TCRdb output, not the study's own analysis. This sample is represented by 350,000 to 450,000 distinct CDR3 sequences; 10% to 15% of them were singletons. The ten largest account for around 18% of the sample.

The same specimen was also included in a second study, on T cells in Graves' hyperthyroidism and ophthalmopathy. Looking at the second paper: Stable Graves' hyperthyroidism was defined as the absence of progression to ophthalmopathy over 18 months of follow-up. Hyperthyroidism patients were newly diagnosed, had a disease duration of under 2 months, and were aged 18 to 65 years. The study excluded patients with uncontrolled infections, other autoimmune diseases, pregnancy or lactation. Diagnoses were established on the basis of clinical symptoms, serum thyroxine and TRAb, thyroid ultrasound, and orbital computed tomography. For the first round of RT-PCR on the TCR CDR3, the HTBI primer set was used together with the Qiagen OneStep RT-PCR kit. Most expanded thyroid clonotypes (frequency above 0.001) were also found in blood, which suggests that blood repertoires may mirror thyroid immune responses. A 13 V-J signature model separated ophthalmopathy from stable hyperthyroidism, with approximately 87% sensitivity and roughly 82% specificity in cross-validation and 80%/75% in testing. In validation, the model predicted progression to ophthalmopathy with just under 71% sensitivity and less than 80% specificity, a median of 6.5 months before onset. TCR V-J signatures able to tell the groups apart were searched for in a discovery cohort of some 100 patients, of whom more than 40 had Graves' ophthalmopathy and 57 had stable Graves' hyperthyroidism. An independent validation cohort of under 20 hyperthyroidism patients and about 16 patients who later progressed to ophthalmopathy tested prospective prediction of ophthalmopathy. The approximately 90 discovery patients were divided at random into training and test sets in a 7:3 ratio. In addition, the study compared T-cell repertoires in thyroid tissue and in blood from six Graves' hyperthyroidism patients. Following sampling, methimazole starting at 30 mg daily was given to hyperthyroidism patients, and high-dose intravenous methylprednisolone was given to ophthalmopathy patients. A second multiplex PCR round built the libraries, followed by size selection and purification. Libraries were sequenced paired-end with 100 bp reads on an Illumina HiSeq2000. SOAPnuke was used to process the raw data, throwing out any read that contained adapters or uncalled bases, had a mean Phred below 15, or lacked an exact constant-primer or identifier match. COPE v1.2.5 was used to merge high-quality paired reads, and clonotypes were defined as unique nucleotide sequences. MiTCR v1.1 was used to align clonotypes to the IMGT TRBV, TRBD and TRBJ reference segments. Only V-J combinations with frequency above 0.0001, covering about 99% of repertoires, were analysed. The TCS score was defined as F50 (clonal expansion) divided by E x V (chaos), with BLOSUM62-based TCRdist calculated between CDR3 peptides within each V-J. Welch's t-statistics and random forest reduced approximately 520 V-J features to around 14, which were used in a naive Bayes classifier (R e1071). Sample size was not statistically predetermined, and blinding of investigators to group allocation was not performed. According to the paper, TCR Vbeta CDR3 sequencing was carried out on approximately 140 peripheral blood samples, which came from some 41 ophthalmopathy, around 74 hyperthyroidism and about 17 progressor patients.

The rearranged chain carries TRBV6-1 and TRBJ2-4; the D gene is possibly TRBD2, with 6 bases matching. The material was peripheral blood mononuclear cells (PBMCs), obtained at new diagnosis, from a patient treated with antithyroid drugs. The receptor was isolated from a woman aged 18-35 years with Graves disease. Donor details come from another sample of the same person, matched by shared clones. Here the CDR3 is given as CASSGGGMENIQYF. The bases read TGTGCCAGCAGTGGAGGAGGGATGGAAAACATTCAGTACTTC.